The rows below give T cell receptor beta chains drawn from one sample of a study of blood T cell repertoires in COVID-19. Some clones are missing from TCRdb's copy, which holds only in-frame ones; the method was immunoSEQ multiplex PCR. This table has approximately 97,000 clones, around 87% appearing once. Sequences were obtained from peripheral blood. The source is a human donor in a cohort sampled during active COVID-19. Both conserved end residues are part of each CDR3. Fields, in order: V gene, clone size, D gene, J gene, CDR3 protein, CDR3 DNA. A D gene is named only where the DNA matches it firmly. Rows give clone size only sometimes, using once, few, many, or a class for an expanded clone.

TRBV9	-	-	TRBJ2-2	CASSRGGAGNTGELFF	TGTGCCAGCAGCAGAGGAGGGGCTGGGAACACCGGGGAGCTGTTTTTT
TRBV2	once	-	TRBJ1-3	CASRYRSGRNTIYF	TGTGCCAGCAGATACAGAAGTGGTAGAAACACCATATATTTT
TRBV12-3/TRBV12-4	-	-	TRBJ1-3	CASSLGEGNTIYF	TGTGCCAGCAGTTTGGGGGAGGGGAACACCATATATTTT
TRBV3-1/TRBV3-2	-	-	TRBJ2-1	CASGGRFSYNEQFF	TGTGCCAGCGGAGGTCGGTTCTCCTACAATGAGCAGTTCTTC
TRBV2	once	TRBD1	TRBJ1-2	CASRVDREGYGYTF	TGTGCCAGCAGGGTAGACAGGGAAGGCTATGGCTACACCTTC
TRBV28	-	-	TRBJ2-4	CASSLPAGRERNIQYF	TGTGCCAGCAGTTTGCCAGCGGGTCGGGAGCGAAACATTCAGTACTTC
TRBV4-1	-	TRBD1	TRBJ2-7	CASSQPGQANEQYF	TGCGCCAGCAGCCAGCCCGGACAGGCGAACGAGCAGTACTTC
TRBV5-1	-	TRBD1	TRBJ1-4	CASSPQGAGEKLFF	TGCGCCAGCAGCCCACAGGGGGCTGGGGAAAAACTGTTTTTT
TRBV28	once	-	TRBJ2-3	CASSQMTDTDTQYF	TGTGCCAGCAGCCAAATGACAGACACAGATACGCAGTATTTT
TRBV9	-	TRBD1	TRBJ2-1	CASSEGQGAYNEQFF	TGTGCCAGCAGCGAGGGACAGGGGGCATACAATGAGCAGTTCTTC
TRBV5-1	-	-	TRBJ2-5	CASSLGSSMETQYF	TGCGCCAGCAGCTTGGGGTCTAGTATGGAGACCCAGTACTTC
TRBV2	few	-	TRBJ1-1	CATGQEYTEAFF	TGTGCCACCGGACAAGAGTACACTGAAGCTTTCTTT
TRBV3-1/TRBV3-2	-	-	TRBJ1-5	CASSQDLAALPQHF	TGTGCCAGCAGCCAAGATCTGGCGGCCCTTCCCCAGCATTTT
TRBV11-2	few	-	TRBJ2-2	CASSFRLWIQKNTGELFF	TGTGCCAGCAGCTTCAGGTTATGGATCCAAAAGAACACCGGGGAGCTGTTTTTT
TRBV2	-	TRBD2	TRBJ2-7	CASSGASGRLRYEQYF	TGTGCCAGCAGTGGGGCTAGCGGGAGATTACGCTACGAGCAGTACTTC
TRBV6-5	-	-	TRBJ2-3	CASSEGTDTQYF	TGTGCCAGCAGCGAGGGCACAGATACGCAGTATTTT
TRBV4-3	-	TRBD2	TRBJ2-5	CASSQEEGAGVRETQYF	TGCGCCAGCAGCCAAGAAGAGGGAGCGGGGGTCCGGGAGACCCAGTACTTC
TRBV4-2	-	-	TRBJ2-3	CASSQRGKSTDTQYF	TGTGCCAGCAGCCAACGGGGGAAAAGCACAGATACGCAGTATTTT
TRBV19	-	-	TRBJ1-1	CASSIDRGTEAFF	TGTGCCAGTAGTATAGACAGGGGCACTGAAGCTTTCTTT
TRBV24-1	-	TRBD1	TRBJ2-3	CATSDSNRGRVDTQYF	TGTGCCACCAGTGATTCGAACAGGGGGCGAGTAGATACGCAGTATTTT
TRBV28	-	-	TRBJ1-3	CASSSQASPGNTIYF	TGTGCCAGCAGCTCCCAAGCAAGCCCTGGAAACACCATATATTTT
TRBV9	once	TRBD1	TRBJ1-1	CASSPGGGRGRAEAFF	TGTGCCAGCAGCCCCGGAGGGGGCAGGGGGCGGGCTGAAGCTTTCTTT
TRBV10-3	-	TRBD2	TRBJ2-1	CAVRGGPEQFF	TGTGCCGTACGGGGGGGGCCTGAGCAGTTCTTC
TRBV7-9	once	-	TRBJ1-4	CASSLARTEEFEKLFF	TGTGCCAGCAGCTTAGCCCGGACAGAGGAATTTGAAAAACTGTTTTTT
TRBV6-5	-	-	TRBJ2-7	CASKVTGSYEQYF	TGTGCCAGCAAGGTAACAGGGTCCTACGAGCAGTACTTC
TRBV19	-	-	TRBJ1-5	CASTHGGQSNQPQHF	TGTGCCAGTACCCACGGGGGGCAGAGCAATCAGCCCCAGCATTTT
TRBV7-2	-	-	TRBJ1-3	CASSYGLAGVGNTIYF	TGTGCCAGCAGCTATGGGTTGGCAGGGGTGGGGAACACCATATATTTT
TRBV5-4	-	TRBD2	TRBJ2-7	CASSLSASGGREQYF	TGTGCCAGCAGCTTGTCGGCTAGCGGAGGTAGGGAGCAGTACTTC
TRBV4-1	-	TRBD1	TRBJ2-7	CASSQEATGASYEQYF	TGCGCCAGCAGCCAAGAAGCGACAGGGGCCTCCTACGAGCAGTACTTC
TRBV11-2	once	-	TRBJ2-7	CASSLRGFSSYEQYF	TGTGCCAGCAGCCTCAGGGGCTTCTCCTCCTACGAGCAGTACTTC
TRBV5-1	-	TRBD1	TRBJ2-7	CASSSTGGAYEQYF	TGCGCCAGCAGCTCGACAGGGGGGGCCTACGAGCAGTACTTC
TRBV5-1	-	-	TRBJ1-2	CASSLEQYGYTF	TGCGCCAGCAGCTTGGAACAGTATGGCTACACCTTC
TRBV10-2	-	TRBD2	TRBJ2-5	CASRGLGLAGLGYQETQYF	TGCGCCAGCCGGGGACTAGGACTAGCGGGGCTTGGGTACCAAGAGACCCAGTACTTC
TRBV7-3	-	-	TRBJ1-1	CASSFTEGTEAFF	TGTGCCAGCAGCTTCACAGAGGGCACTGAAGCTTTCTTT
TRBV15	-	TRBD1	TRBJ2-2	CATGRGLEPGELFF	TGTGCCACCGGTAGGGGGCTTGAGCCCGGGGAGCTGTTTTTT
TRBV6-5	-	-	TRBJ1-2	CASSRRPPGDYGYTF	TGTGCCAGCAGCCGACGGCCCCCAGGGGACTATGGCTACACCTTC
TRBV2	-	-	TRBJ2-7	CATQDSYYEQYF	TGTGCCACACAAGACAGCTACTACGAGCAGTACTTC
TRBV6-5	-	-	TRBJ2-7	CASSYSSAGMIYEQYF	TGTGCCAGCAGTTACTCCTCCGCAGGGATGATCTACGAGCAGTACTTC
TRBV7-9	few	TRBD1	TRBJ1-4	CASSRDRANEKLFF	TGTGCCAGCAGCAGGGACAGAGCTAATGAAAAACTGTTTTTT
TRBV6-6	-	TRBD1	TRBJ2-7	CASSRLGQGHAYEQYF	TGTGCCAGCAGTCGACTGGGACAGGGACATGCCTACGAGCAGTACTTC
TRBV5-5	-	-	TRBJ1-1	CASSFDSMNTEAFF	TGTGCCAGCAGCTTTGACAGCATGAACACTGAAGCTTTCTTT